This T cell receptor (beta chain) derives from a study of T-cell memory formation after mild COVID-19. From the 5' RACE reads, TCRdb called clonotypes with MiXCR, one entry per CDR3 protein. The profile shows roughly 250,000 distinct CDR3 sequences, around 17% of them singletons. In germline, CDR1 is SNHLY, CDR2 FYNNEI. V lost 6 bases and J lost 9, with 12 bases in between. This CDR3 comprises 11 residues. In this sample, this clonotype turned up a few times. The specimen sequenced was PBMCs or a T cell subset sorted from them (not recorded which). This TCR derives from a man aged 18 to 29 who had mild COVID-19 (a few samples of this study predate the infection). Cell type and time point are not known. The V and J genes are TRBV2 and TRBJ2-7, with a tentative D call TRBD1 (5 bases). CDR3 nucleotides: TGTGCCAGCAGCTACAGGTCTTGGCAGTACTTC. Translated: CASSYRSWQYF. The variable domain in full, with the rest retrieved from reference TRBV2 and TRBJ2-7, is EPEVTQTPSHQVTQMGQEVILRCVPISNHLYFYWYRQILGQKVEFLVSFYNNEISEKSEIFDDQFSVERPDGSNFTLKIRSTKLEDSAMYFCASSYRSWQYFGPGTRLTVT.